Many counts were recorded for the clone carrying this TCR beta chain. Its antigen remains unknown. The sample originates from a study of CD8+CD57+ T cells in acquired aplastic anemia. On the study more broadly: On average, sorted CD4+ and CD8+ cells gave roughly 3 ug of DNA. For CD4+ cells, healthy donors had an average of approximately 11 million reads. Whole-study findings and limits: The CD8+ Simpson's diversity of patients and controls was not significantly different. The same twenty-nine CD8+ CDR3 sequences occurred in patients and in controls.

Genomic DNA acted as the template from which TCR beta VDJ combination and CDR3 sequence profiling were carried out. Each CDR3 protein is one row after TCRdb ran MiXCR on the reads. Of about 160,000 distinct CDR3 sequences listed, roughly 40% are singletons. The V and J ends lost 3 bases and 0 bases, in that order; junction bases with no gene match: 1. CDR3 length: 14 residues. Germline V gives CDR1 DFQATT, CDR2 SNEGSKA (reference sequence). This clonotype was obtained from a human donor in good health. The chain uses TRBV20-1 and TRBJ2-3; 9 nucleotides match TRBD2. Input material: sorted CD4+, CD8+, or CD8+CD57+ T cells (not recorded which) from PBMCs. The CDR3 spells CSARSGGSTDTQYF. In DNA, the CDR3 is TGCAGTGCTAGGAGCGGGGGGAGCACAGATACGCAGTATTTT.